The 9 T cell receptor beta chains below were found in one sample sequenced in a study of T cell responses to AZD1222 COVID-19 vaccine. TCRdb's copy holds only in-frame clones and misses some; the assay was immunoSEQ multiplex PCR. The data contain about 110,000 clones, 89% of them singletons. Sequencing was performed on peripheral blood, taken 28 days after the second AZD1222 dose. Receptors originate from an adult who received the AZD1222 COVID-19 vaccine.

V usage is TRBV19 and J usage is TRBJ1-6; 8 positions agree with TRBD1. After removal of 3 bases from V and 8 bases from J, the junction contained 0 bases not matched to a gene. This CDR3 is built from 13 residues. Germline V CDR1 and CDR2: LNHDA, SQIVND (reference sequence). DNA of the CDR3: TGTGCCAGTAGTATGGACAGGGATTCACCCCTCCACTTT. Its protein is CASSMDRDSPLHF.

The rearrangement links TRBV18 to TRBJ2-3, with unresolved D. Trimming stripped 2 bases from V and 2 bases from J, with 8 bases between. The CDR3 extends over 14 amino acids. Germline lookup yields CDR1 KGHSH and CDR2 LQKENI. This CDR3 is CASSPWQNTDTQYF. CDR3 nucleotide sequence: TGTGCCAGCTCACCATGGCAGAACACAGATACGCAGTATTTT.

V gene TRBV27 combines with J gene TRBJ2-1, with a possible D match to TRBD2 (5 bases). Per the germline V gene, CDR1 is MNHEY and CDR2 is SMNVEV (reference sequence). The V and J ends lost 7 bases and 2 bases respectively, with 15 bases between them. There are 15 residues in the CDR3. This chain's CDR3 is CASKFGSGTYNEQFF. CDR3 DNA sequence: TGTGCCAGCAAGTTCGGCAGCGGAACCTACAATGAGCAGTTCTTC.

In its sample, this clone was seen once. This sequence joins TRBV19 and TRBJ2-2, with TRBD1 matching over 11 bases. The CDR3 has 15 amino acids. The germline V gene encodes CDR1 LNHDA and CDR2 SQIVND (reference sequence). J was trimmed by 4 bases and V by 6 bases; bases with no gene match: 4. In DNA form, the CDR3 reads TGTGCCAGTAGCACCGGGACAGGGGGCACCGGGGAGCTGTTTTTT. Protein: CASSTGTGGTGELFF. Full variable domain (missing parts from reference TRBV19 and TRBJ2-2): DGGITQSPKYLFRKEGQNVTLSCEQNLNHDAMYWYRQDPGQGLRLIYYSQIVNDFQKGDIAEGYSVSREKKESFPLTVTSAQKNPTAFYLCASSTGTGGTGELFFGEGSRLTVL.

The genes are TRBV5-1 and TRBJ2-5; the D gene is possibly TRBD2 (6 bases). The CDR3 is 11 amino acids. CDR1 is SGHRS, CDR2 YFSETQ, per germline. Trimming took 7 bases from V and 2 from J, leaving 6 bases between them. The CDR3 reads CASAGQETQYF. The CDR3 DNA sequence: TGCGCCAGCGCGGGGCAAGAGACCCAGTACTTC.

The chain combines TRBV13 with TRBJ2-3; D remains unclear. Germline assignment: CDR1 PRHDT and CDR2 FYEKMQ (reference sequence). The CDR3 covers 14 residues. V dropped 4 bases and J dropped 8 bases, with 16 bases sitting between them. The CDR3 bases are TGTGCCAGCAGCTCGCGACGATCCGAGGCTACGCAGTATTTT. Residues: CASSSRRSEATQYF. The full variable domain, in which reference TRBV13 and TRBJ2-3 provide the parts outside the CDR3, is AAGVIQSPRHLIKEKRETATLKCYPIPRHDTVYWYQQGPGQDPQFLISFYEKMQSDKGSIPDRFSAQQFSDYHSELNMSSLELGDSALYFCASSSRRSEATQYFGPGTRLTVL.

The J gene is TRBJ2-3, the V gene TRBV18; D is ambiguous. The CDR3 covers 12 residues. V lost 2 bases and J 1 base, leaving 1 base between the germline ends. CDR1 is KGHSH and CDR2 is LQKENI in the germline V gene. The CDR3 sequence: CASSPGTDTQYF. The CDR3 DNA reads TGTGCCAGCTCACCAGGCACAGATACGCAGTATTTT. Full variable domain (rest looked up from reference TRBV18 and TRBJ2-3): NAGVMQNPRHLVRRRGQEARLRCSPMKGHSHVYWYRQLPEEGLKFMVYLQKENIIDESGMPKERFSAEFPKEGPSILRIQQVVRGDSAAYFCASSPGTDTQYFGPGTRLTVL.

This chain joins TRBV4-2 and TRBJ1-1, with a possible D match to TRBD1 (6 bases). The CDR3 is made up of 17 amino acids. Germline CDR1 and CDR2: LGHNA and YNFKEQ. V shed 1 base and J shed 4 bases, with 19 bases lying between them. The CDR3 DNA reads as TGTGCCAGCAGCCAAGGGGGGGCGACAGGAGGGTTCACTGAAGCTTTCTTT. Its protein product is CASSQGGATGGFTEAFF.

This clone was seen just once. This chain links TRBV7-2 with TRBJ1-6; the match to TRBD1 covers 8 bases. V shed 6 bases and J 9 bases; nucleotides not matched to a gene: 10. CDR3 length: 15 residues. The V gene's germline CDR1 is SGHTA and CDR2 FQGNSA. CDR3: CASSLMTGVGSPLHF. The CDR3 DNA follows: TGTGCCAGCAGTCTAATGACAGGGGTGGGTTCACCCCTCCACTTT.